One and the same sample provided the 30 T cell receptor beta chains below, sequenced in a study of T-cell reconstitution after alpha-beta-depleted transplantation in children. The TCRbeta library incorporated unique molecular identifiers. MiXCR, run by TCRdb on the PCR reads, gives a single entry per CDR3 protein. This sample has some 130,000 distinct CDR3 sequences, with about 9.6% found just once. Source: PBMCs, mostly from graft donor cells, taken 180 days after TCRalphabeta/CD19-depleted stem cell transplant. The receptors here all came from a girl under three years old who had a stem cell transplant for combined immunodeficiency, so the T cells may come from the graft donor.

This clonotype was detected many times. The chain has TRBV12-3 or TRBV12-4 and TRBJ2-5; D may be TRBD2 (6 bases). Trimming removed 5 bases from V and 2 bases from J, with 18 bases in between. This CDR3 is 16 amino acids long. CDR3 in amino acids: CASSISGWTTQETQYF. CDR3 DNA sequence: TGTGCCAGCAGTATCTCCGGGTGGACTACGCAAGAGACCCAGTACTTC.

This clonotype was found a few times. V usage is TRBV28 and J usage is TRBJ2-5; 8 nucleotides agree with TRBD2. Germline V lookup: CDR1 MDHEN, CDR2 SYDVKM. The junction had 6 bases not matched to a gene; V was cut back by 2 bases and J by 4 bases. This CDR3 is 15 amino acids long. The CDR3: CASSLSLGGGETQYF. CDR3 in DNA: TGTGCCAGCAGTTTAAGCCTCGGGGGGGGAGAGACCCAGTACTTC.

This clonotype has more than one count but fewer than ten. This rearrangement joins TRBV29-1 to TRBJ2-7; either TRBD1 or TRBD2 may supply D (5 bases each). CDR1 SQVTM and CDR2 ANQGSEA come from the germline V gene. V lost 4 bases and J lost 0, with 7 bases in between. This CDR3 has 12 residues. The CDR3 DNA sequence: TGCAGCGTTGCAGGGAGCTCCTACGAGCAGTACTTC. It encodes CSVAGSSYEQYF.

This clonotype was picked up a small number of times. This chain joins TRBV5-5 and TRBJ1-2, with D possibly TRBD1 on 5 matching bases. This CDR3 spans 15 amino acids. Germline CDR1 reads SGHKS; CDR2 reads YYEKEE (reference sequence). The V end was cut by 0 bases, the J end by 4 bases, with 13 bases between. The CDR3 spells CASSLAGQGSYGYTF. The CDR3, as DNA: TGTGCCAGCAGCTTGGCCGGCCAGGGCAGCTATGGCTACACCTTC.

The CDR3 sequence: CASSLSLGRGAKNIQYF. The CDR3 nucleotides are TGTGCCAGCAGCTTATCGTTGGGAAGAGGGGCCAAAAACATTCAGTACTTC. This chain connects TRBV7-2 to TRBJ2-4, with D possibly TRBD2 on 5 matching bases. This CDR3 region has 17 residues. Trimming shortened V by 2 bases and J by 1 base, and 15 bases separated the two germline ends. From germline, CDR1 is SGHTA and CDR2 FQGNSA.

This chain connects TRBV6-6 to TRBJ1-6, with no clear D. This CDR3 spans 13 amino acids. Trimming took off 0 bases at V and 8 bases at J, with 5 bases between the two ends. CDR1 and CDR2 from the germline V gene are MNHNY and SVGAGI (reference sequence). CDR3 region: CASSYSRDSPLHF. The CDR3 region has the DNA TGTGCCAGCAGTTACTCCCGAGATTCACCCCTCCACTTT.

This clonotype was seen a few times. The CDR3 DNA reads as TGTGCCAGCAGTTATAACGGGAACACAGATACGCAGTATTTT. It is translated as CASSYNGNTDTQYF. V and J are TRBV27 and TRBJ2-3; D is perhaps TRBD2 (5 bases). The V gene lost 4 bases and the J gene lost 2 bases, with 10 bases spanning the gap. Germline-derived CDR1 and CDR2 are MNHEY and SMNVEV (reference sequence). This CDR3 contains 14 residues.

The chain employs TRBV20-1 and TRBJ2-7, with TRBD2 identical over 7 bases. V was pared by 0 bases and J by 2 bases, with 7 bases of the junction left unmatched. The CDR3 sequence is 15 residues long. The V gene's germline CDR1 is DFQATT and CDR2 SNEGSKA (reference sequence). In DNA form, the CDR3 reads TGCAGTGCTAGAGATGCGGCGGGAGCACCCTACGAGCAGTACTTC. The encoded protein is CSARDAAGAPYEQYF.

The sample holds a few counts of this clonotype. The genes are TRBV7-2 and TRBJ2-5; D not certain. The germline V gene encodes CDR1 SGHTA and CDR2 FQGNSA. This CDR3 region has 11 residues. Deletions cut 6 bases from V and 9 bases from J, with 11 bases between. CDR3 sequence reads: CASSSGLAQYF. The DNA of the CDR3 is TGTGCCAGCAGTTCCGGCCTGGCCCAGTACTTC.

V gene TRBV29-1 combines with J gene TRBJ2-7; D is tentatively TRBD1 or TRBD2 (6 bases each). The CDR3 has 13 amino acids. Trimming stripped 6 bases from V and 0 bases from J, with 12 bases between. Per germline, CDR1 SQVTM and CDR2 ANQGSEA. DNA of the CDR3: TGCAGCGTGCCGGGGGCAGACTCCTACGAGCAGTACTTC. Translated, it gives CSVPGADSYEQYF.

This clonotype has at least ten counts. V is TRBV5-1 and J is TRBJ2-7; D unresolved. The CDR3 totals 15 residues. CDR1 is SGHRS, CDR2 YFSETQ, per germline. Trimming cost V 1 base and J 2 bases, with 13 bases left between them. The DNA of the CDR3 is TGCGCCAGCAGCTTGAATGGTGGGATTCCCTACGAGCAGTACTTC. It codes for CASSLNGGIPYEQYF.

Here the CDR3 reads CASSSGLSGHPSTDTQYF. In nucleotides, the CDR3 is TGTGCCAGCAGCTCGGGACTAAGCGGGCACCCTAGCACAGATACGCAGTATTTT. The chain couples TRBV5-6 to TRBJ2-3; 7 nucleotides agree with TRBD2. This CDR3 has 18 amino acids. Germline trimming cut 3 bases from V and 0 bases from J; bases unmatched to any gene: 13. Germline CDR1 and CDR2: SGHDT and YYEEEE.

About this clonotype itself: Just one base apart from a much larger clone, this may be a read error. J is TRBJ2-2 and V is TRBV7-2; either TRBD1 or TRBD2 may fit D (5 bases each). The germline V gene has CDR1 SGHTA and CDR2 FQGNSA. Trimming removed 0 bases at V and 5 bases at J, with 16 bases between. The CDR3 consists of 17 residues. This chain's CDR3 is CASSLAPKLGTTGELFF. The CDR3 DNA follows: TGTGCCAGCAGCTTAGCGCCGAAGCTCGGGACGACCGGGGAGCTGTTTTTT. Drawing the rest from reference TRBV7-2 and TRBJ2-2, the complete variable domain is GAGVSQSPSNKVTEKGKDVELRCDPISGHTALYWYRQSLGQGLEFLIYFQGNSAPDKSGLPSDRFSAERTGGSVSTLTIQRTQQEDSAVYLCASSLAPKLGTTGELFFGEGSRLTVL.

Comment on this clonotype: This could be a read error, since a much larger clone is one nucleotide away. The CDR3 region has the DNA TGTGCCAGAAGGGGGCTGGGACCCGGGGAGCTGTTTTTT. Translated: CARRGLGPGELFF. V gene TRBV6-1 combines with J gene TRBJ2-2; 7 bases fit TRBD1. Per the germline V gene, CDR1 is MNHNS and CDR2 is SASEGT. The trim removed 9 bases at V and 6 bases at J, leaving 7 bases unmatched. The CDR3 has 13 residues.

The V call is TRBV14, the J call TRBJ1-1; a possible D gene is TRBD1 (5 bases). The ends were cut back, 1 base at V and 1 base at J, with 13 bases in the middle. The CDR3 sequence is 16 residues long. Germline CDR1 SGHDN, CDR2 FVKESK. The CDR3 nucleotides read TGTGCCAGCAGCCAAGTTACAGGCAAGTCGAACACTGAAGCTTTCTTT. Its translation: CASSQVTGKSNTEAFF.

The chain employs TRBV7-8 and TRBJ1-2, with no clear D. V shed 1 base and J shed 6 bases, with 15 bases lying between them. The germline V gene encodes CDR1 SGHVS and CDR2 FQNEAQ. The length of the CDR3 is 15 residues. The CDR3 DNA reads TGTGCCAGCAGCTTAGTGGCAAAACTGACTCATGGCTACACCTTC. Translating gives CASSLVAKLTHGYTF.

This clonotype was counted a few times. The V gene is TRBV5-1, the J gene TRBJ2-2; D gene unclear. The CDR3 extends over 16 amino acids. CDR1 and CDR2 from the germline V gene are SGHRS and YFSETQ. Trimming took 1 base from V and 1 from J, leaving 11 bases between them. The chain's CDR3 is CASSLHRRENTGELFF. The DNA of the CDR3 is TGCGCCAGCAGCTTGCACCGTAGGGAGAACACCGGGGAGCTGTTTTTT.

This clonotype was picked up a small number of times. The chain employs TRBV7-2 and TRBJ2-3, with 12 bases lining up with TRBD2. V gave up 6 bases and J gave up 6 bases; unmatched junction bases: 10. The CDR3 sequence is 16 residues long. The germline V gene encodes CDR1 SGHTA and CDR2 FQGNSA. CDR3 region: CASSSSGRASSDTQYF. DNA of the CDR3: TGTGCCAGCAGTTCTAGCGGGAGGGCATCTTCCGATACGCAGTATTTT.

The table lists this clonotype with many counts. This sequence joins TRBV25-1 and TRBJ2-7, with 12 bases identical to TRBD2. There are 18 residues in the CDR3. Germline V CDR1 and CDR2: MGHDK, SYGVNS. With 1 base clipped from V and 6 bases from J, the junction kept 13 bases outside the gene matches. This CDR3 is CASSESALRLAGAGEQYF. CDR3 DNA sequence: TGTGCCAGCAGTGAATCTGCCCTGAGACTAGCGGGAGCCGGCGAGCAGTACTTC.

The chain employs TRBV5-1 and TRBJ2-7; 7 bases map to TRBD1. V trimming: 9 bases; J trimming: 2 bases; junction bases outside the gene matches: 8. The CDR3 extends over 13 amino acids. Per germline, CDR1 SGHRS and CDR2 YFSETQ. The CDR3 nucleotides are TGCGCCATCAGATACGACAGGGCCTACGAGCAGTACTTC. Residues: CAIRYDRAYEQYF.

This clonotype has only a few counts. The gene calls are TRBV12-3 or TRBV12-4 and TRBJ2-5, with TRBD2 matching over 7 bases. The CDR3 covers 14 residues. V lost 1 base and J lost 4; bases outside the gene matches: 3. CDR3 coding DNA: TGTGCCAGCAGTTTAGGGGGGGGGGTAGAGACCCAGTACTTC. Its translation: CASSLGGGVETQYF.

This clonotype showed up just a few times. This sequence joins TRBV11-2 and TRBJ2-1; tentative D call: TRBD1 (5 bases). From germline, CDR1 is SGHAT and CDR2 FQNNGV. The CDR3 covers 16 residues. Trimming removed 3 bases at V and 2 bases at J, with 14 bases between. CDR3 nucleotides: TGTGCCAGCAGCTTGGGATACGACAGAGCCTACAATGAGCAGTTCTTC. Protein product: CASSLGYDRAYNEQFF.

The V call is TRBV2, the J call TRBJ1-2, with 7 bases aligning to TRBD1. Germline V lookup: CDR1 SNHLY, CDR2 FYNNEI. The V and J ends lost 6 bases and 4 bases, in that order; junction bases with no gene match: 8. The CDR3 covers 14 residues. CDR3 in amino acids: CASSRDREVYGYTF. The CDR3 nucleotides are TGTGCCAGCAGCCGCGACAGGGAGGTCTATGGCTACACCTTC.

This chain links TRBV5-4 with TRBJ1-2, with 9 positions matching TRBD1. This CDR3 is built from 16 residues. The germline V gene encodes CDR1 SGHNT and CDR2 YYREEE (reference sequence). V lost 0 bases and J lost 3; bases outside the gene matches: 6. Here the CDR3 DNA reads TGTGCCAGCAGCTTGGCCGGGACAGGGACAGACTATGGCTACACCTTC. This translates into CASSLAGTGTDYGYTF.

The chain couples TRBV29-1 to TRBJ2-1; D is possibly TRBD1 or TRBD2 (5 bases each). V was trimmed by 4 bases and J by 4 bases, leaving 8 bases between them. This CDR3 contains 12 residues. CDR1 SQVTM and CDR2 ANQGSEA come from the germline V gene. The CDR3 region is CSVVGTYNEQFF. The DNA for the CDR3 is TGCAGCGTTGTAGGGACGTACAATGAGCAGTTCTTC.

This clonotype occurred many times. The chain is built from TRBV10-3 and TRBJ1-6; a possible D gene is TRBD1 (5 bases). Trimming left V 6 bases short and J 12 bases short, with 15 bases between. The CDR3 contains 13 residues. The V gene's germline CDR1 is ENHRY and CDR2 SYGVKD. CDR3 sequence (DNA): TGTGCCATCAGCGACAGTCTCGGGGGACCCCTCCACTTT. Translating gives CAISDSLGGPLHF.

There are a few counts of this clonotype. The rearrangement joins TRBV6-2 or TRBV6-3 to TRBJ2-5; no clear D. This CDR3 is 12 amino acids long. Per germline, CDR1 MNHEY and CDR2 SVGEGT. Deletions cut 0 bases from V and 5 bases from J, with 4 bases between. CDR3 sequence reads: CASSYSKETQYF. CDR3 nucleotide sequence: TGTGCCAGCAGTTACTCGAAGGAGACCCAGTACTTC.

The V call is TRBV14, the J call TRBJ1-1, with 7 bases lining up with TRBD1. Germline V gene sequence: CDR1 SGHDN, CDR2 FVKESK. CDR3 size: 15 residues. After removal of 2 bases from V and 1 base from J, the junction contained 4 bases not matched to a gene. In DNA form, the CDR3 reads TGTGCCAGCAGCCAAACGGACAGGAGGAACACTGAAGCTTTCTTT. Amino acid sequence: CASSQTDRRNTEAFF.

This clonotype was counted only a few times. The rearrangement joins TRBV20-1 to TRBJ1-2; no reliable D call. Germline lookup yields CDR1 DFQATT and CDR2 SNEGSKA (reference sequence). Between the trimmed V and J ends, which lost 6 bases and 2 bases, there was a span of 13 bases. The CDR3 runs 13 residues. The CDR3 reads CSALGPGNYGYTF. CDR3 bases: TGCAGTGCACTAGGGCCCGGAAACTATGGCTACACCTTC.

The rearrangement uses TRBV6-5 and TRBJ2-1; D may be TRBD2 (6 bases). The CDR3 runs 16 residues. Trimming removed 0 bases at V and 8 bases at J, with 17 bases between. Per germline, CDR1 MNHEY and CDR2 SVGAGI. The CDR3 region has the DNA TGTGCCAGCAGTTACTCAGAGCTCCTCTCGGGGGATGAGCAGTTCTTC. As protein: CASSYSELLSGDEQFF.